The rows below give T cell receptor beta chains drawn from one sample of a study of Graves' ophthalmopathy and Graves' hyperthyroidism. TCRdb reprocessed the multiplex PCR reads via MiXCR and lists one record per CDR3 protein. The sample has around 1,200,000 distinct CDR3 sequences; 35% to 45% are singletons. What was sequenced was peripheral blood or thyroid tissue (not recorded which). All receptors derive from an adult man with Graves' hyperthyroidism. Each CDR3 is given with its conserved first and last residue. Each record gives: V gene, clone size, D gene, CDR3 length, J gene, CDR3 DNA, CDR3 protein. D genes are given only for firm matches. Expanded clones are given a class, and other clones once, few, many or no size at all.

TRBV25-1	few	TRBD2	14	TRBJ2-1	TGTGCCAGCAAGGGACTAGCGGGATACAATGAGCAGTTCTTC	CASKGLAGYNEQFF
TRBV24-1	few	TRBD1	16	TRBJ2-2	TGTGCCACCAGTGATTCTCGGCAGGGGGACACCGGGGAGCTGTTTTTT	CATSDSRQGDTGELFF
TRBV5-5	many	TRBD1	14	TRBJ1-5	TGTGCCAGCAGCCGGACAGGGCCGGGGTCGCCCCAGCATTTT	CASSRTGPGSPQHF
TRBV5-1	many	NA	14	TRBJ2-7	TGCGCCAGCAGCCCCACCTGGGGGTCCTACGAGCAGTACTTC	CASSPTWGSYEQYF
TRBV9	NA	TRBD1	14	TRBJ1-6	TGTGCCAGCAGCCCCGGGACAGGGGGGAGGTCCCTCCACTTT	CASSPGTGGRSLHF
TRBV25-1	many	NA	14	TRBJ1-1	TGTGCCAGCACAGGCATTGGTGGGCTTGGTGAAGCTTTCTTT	CASTGIGGLGEAFF
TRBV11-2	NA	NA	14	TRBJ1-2	TGTGCCAGCAGCTTAGATATGGGGCTGGGAGGCTACACCTTC	CASSLDMGLGGYTF
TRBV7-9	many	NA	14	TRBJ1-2	TGTGCCAGCAGCTTTGGATCTACTCTGCGGGGCTACACCTTC	CASSFGSTLRGYTF
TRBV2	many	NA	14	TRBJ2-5	TGTGCCAGCAGGACAGCCCAGGGTGGAGAGACCCAGTACTTC	CASRTAQGGETQYF
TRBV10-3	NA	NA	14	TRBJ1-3	TGTGCCGTCCGGGACGGGTACGCTGGAAACACCATATATTTT	CAVRDGYAGNTIYF
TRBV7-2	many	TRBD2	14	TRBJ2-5	TGTGCCAGCAGCTCGGGACTAGGGGGGGAGACCCAGTACTTC	CASSSGLGGETQYF
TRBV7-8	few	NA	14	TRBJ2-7	TGTGCCAGCAGCTTAGGGGCTAGAGACTACGAGCAGTACTTC	CASSLGARDYEQYF
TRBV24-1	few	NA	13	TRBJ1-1	TGTGCCACCAGTGACCCATACAGAGCCGAAGCTTTCTTT	CATSDPYRAEAFF
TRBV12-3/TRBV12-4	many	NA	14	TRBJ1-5	TGTGCCAGCAGTTTTCACCGTAGCAATCAGCCCCAGCATTTT	CASSFHRSNQPQHF
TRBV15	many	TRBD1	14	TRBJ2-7	TGTGCCACCAGGTTCGGGACAGACTCCTACGAGCAGTACTTC	CATRFGTDSYEQYF
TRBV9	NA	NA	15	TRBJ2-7	TGTGCCAGCAGCAGAGGACAGCCGGACACCTACGAGCAGTACTTC	CASSRGQPDTYEQYF
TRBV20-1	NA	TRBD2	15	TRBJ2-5	TGCAGTGCTAGGGGTACCGCGGGAGGGCAAGAGACCCAGTACTTC	CSARGTAGGQETQYF
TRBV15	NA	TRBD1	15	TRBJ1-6	TGTGCCACCAGCAGATCGACAGGGGGTCCTTCACCCCTCCACTTT	CATSRSTGGPSPLHF
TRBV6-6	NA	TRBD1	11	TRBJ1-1	TGTGCCAGCAGATCCGGGACAGGAGCTTTCTTT	CASRSGTGAFF
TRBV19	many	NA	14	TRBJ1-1	TGTGCCAGTAGTATCGGGGCATCGGCCACTGAAGCTTTCTTT	CASSIGASATEAFF
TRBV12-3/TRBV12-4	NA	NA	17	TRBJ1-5	TGTGCCAGCAGACCCAGTGGCAGGGAGTCTCACAATCAGCCCCAGCATTTT	CASRPSGRESHNQPQHF
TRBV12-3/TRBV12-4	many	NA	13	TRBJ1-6	TGTGCCAGCAGGCCTGAGCTTGATTCACCCCTCCACTTT	CASRPELDSPLHF
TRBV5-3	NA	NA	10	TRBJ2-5	TGTGCCAGAGGAATAGAGACCCAGTACTTC	CARGIETQYF
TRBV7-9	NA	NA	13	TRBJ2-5	TGTGCCAGCAGCTTAGTGGGGCAGCAGACCCAGTACTTC	CASSLVGQQTQYF
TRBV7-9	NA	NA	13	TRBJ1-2	TGTGCCAGCAGCCCTTTTCCTGGAGATGGCTACACCTTC	CASSPFPGDGYTF
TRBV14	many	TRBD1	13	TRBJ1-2	TGTGCCAGCAGCGGACAGGGGGCGGTTGGCTACACCTTC	CASSGQGAVGYTF
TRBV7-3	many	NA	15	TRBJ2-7	TGTGCCAGCAGCTTAGGGGCGGTCAGCTCCTACGAGCAGTACTTC	CASSLGAVSSYEQYF
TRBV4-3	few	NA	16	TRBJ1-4	TGCGCCAGCAGCCAAGATCGGACCACAACTAATGAAAAACTGTTTTTT	CASSQDRTTTNEKLFF
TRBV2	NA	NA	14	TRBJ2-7	TGTGCCAGCAGTGTGGGACGGGAGAAATCGGGGCAGTACTTC	CASSVGREKSGQYF
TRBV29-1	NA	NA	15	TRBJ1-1	TGCAGCGTTGCCGGGGACCCAAGGCTGAACACTGAAGCTTTCTTT	CSVAGDPRLNTEAFF
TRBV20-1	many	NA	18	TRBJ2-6	TGCAGTGCTAGAGATAGTGTCAGGGGCTATGCTGGGGCCAACGTCCTGACTTTC	CSARDSVRGYAGANVLTF
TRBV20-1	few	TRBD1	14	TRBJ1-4	TGCAGTGCTAGATGGGACAGGAGTAATGAAAAACTGTTTTTT	CSARWDRSNEKLFF
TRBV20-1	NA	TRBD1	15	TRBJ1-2	TGCAGTGCTAGAGATTTCGGGACAGCGGACTATGGCTACACCTTC	CSARDFGTADYGYTF
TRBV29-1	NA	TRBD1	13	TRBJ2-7	TGCAGCGTTAAACTGGGACAGGGATCCGAGCAGTACTTC	CSVKLGQGSEQYF
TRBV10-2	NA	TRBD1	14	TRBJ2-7	TGCGCCAGCAGTGAGCCGGACAGGCCCTACGAGCAGTACTTC	CASSEPDRPYEQYF
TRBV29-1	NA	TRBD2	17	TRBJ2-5	TGCAGCGTTGTGCCGTTGACGCGGGGGGCCGTAGGGAAGACCCAGTACTTC	CSVVPLTRGAVGKTQYF
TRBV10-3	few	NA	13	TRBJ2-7	TGTGCCATCAGCAGCGGGACAGACTACGAGCAGTACTTC	CAISSGTDYEQYF
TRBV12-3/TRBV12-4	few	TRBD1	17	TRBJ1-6	TGTGCCAGCACCTTTGGACAGGGCGGAATCCGGAATTCACCCCTCCACTTT	CASTFGQGGIRNSPLHF
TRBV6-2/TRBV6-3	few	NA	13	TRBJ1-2	TGTGCCAGCAGACCTGGACGGAGCTATGGCTACACCTTC	CASRPGRSYGYTF
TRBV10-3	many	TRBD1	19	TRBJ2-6	TGTGCCATCAGACCTATGCCAGGGGGAGAGATCTCTGGGGCCAACGTCCTGACTTTC	CAIRPMPGGEISGANVLTF
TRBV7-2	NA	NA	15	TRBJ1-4	TGTGCCAGTAGGGAGACGACACTAGGCGGTGAAAAACTGTTTTTT	CASRETTLGGEKLFF